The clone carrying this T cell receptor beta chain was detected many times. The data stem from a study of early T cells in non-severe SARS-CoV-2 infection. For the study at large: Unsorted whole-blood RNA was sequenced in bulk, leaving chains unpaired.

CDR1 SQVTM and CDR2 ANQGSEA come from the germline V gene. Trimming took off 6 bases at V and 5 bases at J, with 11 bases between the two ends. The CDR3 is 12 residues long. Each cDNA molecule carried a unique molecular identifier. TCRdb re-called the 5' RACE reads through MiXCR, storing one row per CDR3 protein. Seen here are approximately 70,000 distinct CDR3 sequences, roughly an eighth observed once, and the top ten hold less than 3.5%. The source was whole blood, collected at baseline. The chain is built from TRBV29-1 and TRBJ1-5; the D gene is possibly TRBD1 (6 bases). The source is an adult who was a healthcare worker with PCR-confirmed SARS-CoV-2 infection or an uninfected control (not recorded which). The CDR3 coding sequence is TGCAGCGTAGGGGGGAAAGATCAGCCCCAGCATTTT. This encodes CSVGGKDQPQHF.